This T cell receptor beta chain was obtained from a study of blood T cell repertoires in COVID-19. Method: immunoSEQ multiplex PCR; TCRdb's copy keeps in-frame clones and lacks some. This sample has a few hundred thousand clones, with around 83% found just once. The germline V gene has CDR1 MNHEY and CDR2 SVGEGT. The V end was cut by 2 bases, the J end by 7 bases, with 15 bases between. This CDR3 is built from 16 residues. This clone was counted once. Sequencing used peripheral blood. The chain recombines TRBV6-2 or TRBV6-3 with TRBJ1-6, with unresolved D. The TCR was taken from a man aged 40-50 years who had recovered from COVID-19. CDR3 protein: CASSYRSSGANSPLHF. The CDR3 DNA reads TGTGCCAGCAGTTACCGAAGCTCAGGTGCGAATTCACCCCTCCACTTT.